These 4 T cell receptor beta chains came from one sample sequenced in a study of blood T cell repertoires in COVID-19. Data came from immunoSEQ multiplex PCR; TCRdb stores just in-frame clones and leaves some out. The table includes roughly 200,000 clones, over 75% detected once. The specimen was peripheral blood. These receptor sequences come from a man aged 50-60 years with COVID-19, enrolled during active disease.

The rearrangement uses TRBV2 and TRBJ2-7; possible D gene TRBD2, 6 bases. The V gene's germline CDR1 is SNHLY and CDR2 FYNNEI. Trimming cost V 2 bases and J 9 bases, with 8 bases left between them. CDR3 length: 11 residues. The CDR3 bases are TGTGCCAGCAGTGAACTGGGAGGGCAGTACTTC. Encoded protein: CASSELGGQYF.

The CDR3 nucleotides are TGTGCCAGCAGCCTCCGGACAGGGGGTTACAATGAGCAGTTCTTC. This translates into CASSLRTGGYNEQFF. The rearrangement links TRBV5-6 to TRBJ2-1, with 10 bases aligning to TRBD1. The germline V gene encodes CDR1 SGHDT and CDR2 YYEEEE. The CDR3 sequence is 15 residues long. Trimming took 4 bases from V and 4 from J; bases not matched to a gene: 5.

The J gene is TRBJ1-5, the V gene TRBV7-9; TRBD1 matches 12 bases. V was clipped by 5 bases and J by 1 base; unmatched bases: 0. The length of the CDR3 is 15 residues. Germline V CDR1 and CDR2: SEHNR, FQNEAQ (reference sequence). The CDR3: CASSGTGGSNQPQHF. The CDR3 DNA follows: TGTGCCAGCAGCGGGACAGGGGGCAGCAATCAGCCCCAGCATTTT.

The V gene is TRBV7-9, the J gene TRBJ2-5; D is perhaps TRBD2 (5 bases). V shed 2 bases and J shed 2 bases, with 12 bases lying between them. This CDR3 comprises 15 residues. The germline V gene has CDR1 SEHNR and CDR2 FQNEAQ (reference sequence). CDR3: CASSLRRLEQETQYF. As DNA, the CDR3 is TGTGCCAGCAGCTTAAGGAGGCTAGAGCAAGAGACCCAGTACTTC.